The 5 T cell receptor beta chains below all came from one sample that was sequenced in a study of control samples from healthy donors and cancer patients (dated by TCRdb to about 2020). Library construction relied on the immunoSEQ multiplex PCR assay. In TCRdb, the immuneACCESS table is reduced to in-frame sequences with V and J assigned. These tables do not hold every clone; where another copy was compared, an unresolved V gene accounts for under half, and the others remain unexplained. The sample includes over 120,000 clones, with roughly 94% observed a single time. The ten largest account for 13% to 15% of the sample. Material for sequencing was PBMCs. The receptor set was obtained from a man aged 60 to 69 with colorectal cancer.

On this clone: Other DNA sequences in this specimen translate into the identical CDR3. The chain recombines TRBV5-1 with TRBJ2-7; D gene uncertain. Trimming cost V 4 bases and J 0 bases, with 2 bases left between them. In germline, CDR1 is SGHRS, CDR2 YFSETQ. This CDR3 contains 11 residues. The CDR3 sequence: CASSGSYEQYF. The CDR3 coding sequence is TGCGCCAGCAGCGGCTCCTACGAGCAGTACTTC.

V usage is TRBV3-1 (or the pseudogene TRBV3-2) and J usage is TRBJ2-3; 11 bases are shared with TRBD2. Germline V gene data show CDR1 as LGHDT and CDR2 as YNNKEL (reference sequence). V shed 2 bases, J shed 10 bases, and the junction held 8 bases outside the gene matches. This CDR3 spans 15 amino acids. CDR3 sequence reads: CASSQFSGGGNAQYF. The CDR3 coding sequence is TGTGCCAGCAGCCAATTTAGCGGGGGGGGCAATGCGCAGTATTTT.

The V call is TRBV19, the J call TRBJ2-7, with no clear D. V was trimmed by 3 bases and J by 6 bases, leaving 18 bases between them. From germline, CDR1 is LNHDA and CDR2 SQIVND (reference sequence). CDR3 length equals 15 residues. The CDR3 DNA sequence: TGTGCCAGTAGTATGGCGCCGGACCGTAGATCCGAGCAGTACTTC. This translates into CASSMAPDRRSEQYF.

The genes are TRBV11-2 and TRBJ2-1, with a possible D match to TRBD1 (6 bases). The CDR3 sequence is 15 residues long. V lost 1 base and J 3 bases, leaving 10 bases between the germline ends. Germline V lookup: CDR1 SGHAT, CDR2 FQNNGV. CDR3 coding DNA: TGTGCCAGCAGCTTAGTACAGGGTCACTACAATGAGCAGTTCTTC. It specifies CASSLVQGHYNEQFF.

The chain carries TRBV27 and TRBJ2-2, with D unclear. Germline V lookup: CDR1 MNHEY, CDR2 SMNVEV (reference sequence). Trimming pared 6 bases from V and 2 bases from J, leaving 13 bases between. This CDR3 has 15 residues. The CDR3 region is CASSTFNPNTGELFF. CDR3 coding DNA: TGTGCCAGCAGCACCTTCAATCCAAACACCGGGGAGCTGTTTTTT.